The rows below give T cell receptor beta chains drawn from one sample of a study of long-term antiretroviral therapy in people with HIV. Measured with immunoSEQ multiplex PCR; TCRdb has only the in-frame clones, and not every one. The sample lists about 35,000 clones, roughly 82% occurring once. The source material was unsorted PBMCs, sampled 0.3 years after starting antiretroviral therapy. The receptors derive from a young man with HIV. Both conserved end residues are part of each CDR3. The order of the fields is D gene, J gene, clone size, V gene, CDR3 DNA, CDR3 protein. D genes are given only for firm matches. Some rows have no size entry. The others give once, few or many, or a class for an expanded clone.

>-|TRBJ2-7|-|TRBV7-2
TGTGCCAGCAGCGTCTCCTACGAGCAGTACTTC
CASSVSYEQYF
>-|TRBJ2-7|few|TRBV6-6
TGTGCCAGCAGCCCAAACTACGAGCAGTACTTC
CASSPNYEQYF
>-|TRBJ2-1|once|TRBV5-4
TGTGCCAGCAGCAAAGGGACCTCGACCTACAATGAGCAGTTCTTC
CASSKGTSTYNEQFF
>-|TRBJ2-7|-|TRBV4-1
TGCGCCAGCAGCCCCCGACCGTCCTCCTACGAGCAGTACTTC
CASSPRPSSYEQYF
>-|TRBJ1-6|-|TRBV2
TGTGCCAGCTTGAAGACTCTCTCATTTAATTTACCCCTCCACTTT
CASLKTLSFNLPLHF
>-|TRBJ2-7|-|TRBV6-1
TGTGCCAGCAGTGAACTCGGAGGGGTCCCTTCTTACGAGCAGTACTTC
CASSELGGVPSYEQYF
>-|TRBJ2-5|-|TRBV7-8
TGTGCCAGCAGCTTATTGTCCGGGAGAGGGGTGGAGACCCAGTACTTC
CASSLLSGRGVETQYF
>TRBD1|TRBJ1-1|-|TRBV15
TGTGCCACCAACTTCCAGGGGGCTGAGACTGAAGCTTTCTTT
CATNFQGAETEAFF
>-|TRBJ1-4|-|TRBV6-5
TGTGCCAGCAGTTATCCAGGGTCTGAAAAACTGTTTTTT
CASSYPGSEKLFF
>-|TRBJ1-3|-|TRBV30
TGTGCCTGGAGTGCCGGGACCGACGTTTTTGGAAACACCATATATTTT
CAWSAGTDVFGNTIYF
>-|TRBJ1-6|-|TRBV9
TGTGCCAGCAGCGAGGCCGGCGGTTCCTATAATTCACCCCTCCACTTT
CASSEAGGSYNSPLHF
>TRBD2|TRBJ2-7|-|TRBV2
TGTGCCAGCAGTGCTGGGAGGGACTACGAGCAGTACTTC
CASSAGRDYEQYF
>-|TRBJ2-3|-|TRBV1
TGCACCAGCAGTAACTTAGCGGGGGGGTTCCTCGGTACACCTGATACGCAGTATTTT
CTSSNLAGGFLGTPDTQYF
>TRBD1|TRBJ2-7|-|TRBV27
TGTGCCAGCAGTTTAGGGACAGTGTACGAGCAGTACTTC
CASSLGTVYEQYF
>-|TRBJ1-5|-|TRBV5-1
TGCGCCAGCAGCTTGATGACCGATCAGCCCCAGCATTTT
CASSLMTDQPQHF
>TRBD1|TRBJ2-2|-|TRBV19
TGTGCCAGTAGCCTAGACAGGGGGTATACCGGGGAGCTGTTTTTT
CASSLDRGYTGELFF